This entry is about one T cell receptor (beta chain). Using a J-beta primer mix together with a sample-barcoded 5' primer, a second PCR was run for roughly 6 to 12 cycles. TCRdb passed the 5' RACE reads through MiXCR, listing each CDR3 protein once. The repertoire holds around 1,500,000 distinct CDR3 sequences, with 28% as singletons. This CDR3 comprises 14 residues. Germline-derived CDR1 and CDR2 are SGHRS and YFSETQ. V dropped 0 bases and J dropped 10 bases, with 14 bases sitting between them. Per sample, no less than 5 micrograms of total RNA were extracted. The sample belongs to a study of blood T cells in healthy people across ages.

The source is a woman between 25 and 40 years old in good health. This sequence joins TRBV5-1 and TRBJ2-1; the D gene is possibly TRBD1 (6 bases). Sequencing used blood. CDR3 sequence (DNA): TGCGCCAGCAGCTTGGGGCAGGGGAACTACGAGCAGTTCTTC. Protein: CASSLGQGNYEQFF. Looking up the rest from reference TRBV5-1 and TRBJ2-1 gives the full variable domain: KAGVTQTPRYLIKTRGQQVTLSCSPISGHRSVSWYQQTPGQGLQFLFEYFSETQRNKGNFPGRFSGRQFSNSRSEMNVSTLELGDSALYLCASSLGQGNYEQFFGPGTRLTVL.